This T cell receptor (beta chain) was documented in a study of blood T cells in healthy people across ages. Study observations and caveats: A roughly linear age-dependent decrease characterized TCR beta diversity per million T cells.

CDR3 length equals 16 residues. Trimming cost V 4 bases and J 0 bases; bases outside gene matches: 4. Germline CDR1 and CDR2: SGDLS and YYNGEE. Combining a sample-barcoded 5' primer with a J-beta primer mix, a second PCR ran for about 7 to 11 cycles. From the 5' RACE reads, TCRdb called clonotypes with MiXCR, one entry per CDR3 protein. This table has approximately 1.5 million distinct CDR3 sequences, about 35% appearing once. As concerns this clonotype: What it binds is unknown.

Source material: blood. The receptor's source is a woman aged 25 to 39 in good health. The chain combines TRBV9 with TRBJ2-5, with 12 bases aligning to TRBD2. DNA of the CDR3: TGTGCCAGCAGCTCTAGCGGGGGGGCCCACCAAGAGACCCAGTACTTC. This codes for CASSSSGGAHQETQYF.